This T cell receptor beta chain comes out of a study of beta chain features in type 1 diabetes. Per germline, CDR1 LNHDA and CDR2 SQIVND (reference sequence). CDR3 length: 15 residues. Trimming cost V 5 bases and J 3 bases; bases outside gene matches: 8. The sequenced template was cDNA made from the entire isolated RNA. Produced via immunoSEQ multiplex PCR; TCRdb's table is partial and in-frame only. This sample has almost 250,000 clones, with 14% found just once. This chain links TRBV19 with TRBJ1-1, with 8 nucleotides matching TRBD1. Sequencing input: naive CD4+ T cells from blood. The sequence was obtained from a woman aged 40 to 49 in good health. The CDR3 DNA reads TGTGCCAGTAGTCCTAGAGGACAGGGCTACACTGAAGCTTTCTTT. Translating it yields CASSPRGQGYTEAFF.